This is a list of T cell receptor beta chains from one sample in a study of blood T cell repertoires in COVID-19. Assay used: immunoSEQ multiplex PCR; TCRdb lists only in-frame clones, some missing. Found here are approximately 250,000 clones, approximately 85% of them singletons; the top ten hold around 0.92%. Sequencing used PBMCs or T cells enriched from blood (not recorded which). The receptor set was obtained from a young woman who had recovered from COVID-19. CDR3s leave out the opening cysteine and the closing phenylalanine or tryptophan.

J gene,V gene,CDR3 protein
TRBJ2-6,TRBV3-1/TRBV3-2,ASSLYSDSGANVLT
TRBJ1-2,TRBV29-1,SVVELWGYT
TRBJ1-2,TRBV7-2,ASSWISRGAGYGYT
TRBJ1-3,TRBV27,ASSLEDGVPSGNTIY
TRBJ1-2,TRBV5-6,ASAPGGSLTYGYT
TRBJ2-3,TRBV5-1,ASKGRESADTQY
TRBJ1-2,TRBV5-1,ASSFIRTGGGYGYT
TRBJ2-7,TRBV13,ASSFGSGSGREQY
TRBJ2-5,TRBV6-2/TRBV6-3,ASSQGLLAGGSETQY
TRBJ2-3,TRBV5-4,ASSHSSGGADTQY
TRBJ1-1,TRBV5-6,ASRGTGQTEAF
TRBJ2-5,TRBV28,ASSFFRAGGETQY
TRBJ1-5,TRBV6-2/TRBV6-3,ASSNLRAWGPNQPQH
TRBJ1-6,TRBV6-1,ASSGAGMAYNSPLH
TRBJ2-1,TRBV7-6,ASSPIAGVIYNEQF
TRBJ1-3,TRBV7-2,ASTIVGTGLNTIY
TRBJ1-4,TRBV7-9,ASSPLGEKLF
TRBJ2-2,TRBV21-1,ASRGLAGSPSTGELF
TRBJ2-5,TRBV11-1,ASSLRAGQETQY
TRBJ1-1,TRBV18,ASSPPTGTPLNTEAF
TRBJ1-3,TRBV7-6,ASSPRGGVGNTIY
TRBJ1-5,TRBV12-3/TRBV12-4,ASNIQGDQPQH
TRBJ1-2,TRBV6-5,ASSSRGGLRYGYT
TRBJ1-6,TRBV7-9,ASSLLTGSSYNSPLH
TRBJ2-7,TRBV3-1/TRBV3-2,ASSQASEQY
TRBJ1-1,TRBV5-1,ASSGGRTGMNTEAF
TRBJ1-3,TRBV5-6,ASSSGMGARDTIY
TRBJ1-1,TRBV12-3/TRBV12-4,ASSLSAEAF
TRBJ2-7,TRBV7-9,ASIGQGDSYEQY
TRBJ2-1,TRBV3-1/TRBV3-2,ASSQLADFYNEQF
TRBJ2-5,TRBV12-3/TRBV12-4,ASSPAWGGTQY
TRBJ2-1,TRBV5-4,ASSFDERDEQF
TRBJ2-2,TRBV4-3,ASSPGSGELF
TRBJ1-5,TRBV6-2/TRBV6-3,ASSYRVGLGQESNQPQH
TRBJ2-1,TRBV9,ASSPWGTSGGRGEQF
TRBJ2-7,TRBV27,ASSLDSSYEQY
TRBJ1-3,TRBV5-5,ASSTSRSSGNTIY
TRBJ2-7,TRBV25-1,ASSDLRTGGSYEQY
TRBJ2-3,TRBV10-3,AISPSGGGIADTQY
TRBJ2-3,TRBV14,ASSQGAGRAPDTQY
TRBJ2-7,TRBV7-8,ASSPYYEQY
TRBJ1-1,TRBV28,ASNRDGEGTETEAF
TRBJ1-2,TRBV29-1,SVRTGNYGYT
TRBJ2-1,TRBV7-9,ASSSRDRGEQF
TRBJ1-4,TRBV7-6,ASSLSRGNEKLF
TRBJ2-1,TRBV4-2,ASSQDPPTREASYNEQF
TRBJ2-1,TRBV14,ASRNSGGIGEQF
TRBJ2-6,TRBV5-1,ASSPRGSSGANVLT
TRBJ2-4,TRBV4-1,ASSLFGLAGTGNIQY
TRBJ1-3,TRBV10-3,ATTGISGNTIY
TRBJ2-3,TRBV6-6,ASSYQQGGTDTQY
TRBJ1-5,TRBV6-2/TRBV6-3,ASSYGQGVGQPQH